This entry is about one TCR beta chain. This clone was found many times. Its cognate antigen has yet to be identified. No much larger clone exists at a distance of one base, and base qualities are not known. This entry is derived from a study of shared clonotypes between healthy human individuals (dated by TCRdb to between 2020 and 2021). As for the study more broadly: The cohort comprised a couple of women and a few men aged 18 to 49 years. Each donor's leukapheresis produced roughly between about 0.8 and 10 billion PBMCs. Libraries were prepared and TCR repertoires were sequenced by different laboratories using diverse techniques, in order to increase sequencing depth and limit assay-specific biases. For each donor, CD4 naive and CD4 memory were each given three plates, CD8 naive was given two plates, and CD8 memory was given one plate. To estimate repertoire size and how much clonotypes are shared between individuals, the study performed deep sequencing of blood TCR repertoires from a handful of healthy adults. The study at large found these results: Naive subsets generally had larger estimated clonotype richness than memory subsets did. When several donors were compared, the shared fraction of clonotypes was around 5.1% for naive CD4, around 4% for naive CD8, roughly 2.3% for memory CD4, and 0.4% for memory CD8. Sampling was restricted to blood, and TCR repertoires in tissue are likely to differ from TCR repertoires in blood. Compared with non-shared clonotypes, clonotypes shared by all four sorted-subset donors had higher generation probabilities. Based on pairwise subsampling, the degree of clonotype sharing among donors was expected to be affected by sequencing depth. Incomplete sequencing was indicated by rarefaction of sorted-subset datasets, despite the large sequencing depth. Because the study included only a small number of donors, the genetic and exposure-history diversity represented was limited.

Using the deep immunoSEQ assay, multiplex PCR amplified TCR CDR3 regions from genomic DNA. Extracted genomic DNA from each cell subset was distributed evenly across all wells of several immunoSEQ 96-well plates, and each plate was treated as a replicate. For sorted subsets, roughly 200 ng of genomic DNA, equivalent to tens of thousands of T cell genomes, went into each replicate PCR. Purified libraries were measured with a Qubit 3.0 fluorometer, size-checked on a Bioanalyzer 2100, and measured again with the KAPA Library Quantification kit. Every immunoSEQ 96-well plate was sequenced on a separate single-read 150-cycle Illumina NextSeq 550 flow cell. In the paper's pipeline: The immunoSEQ output contained only junctional sequences without quality scores, so filtering could not match that applied to full-length reads. Sequences were annotated with PyIR, a Python wrapper for IgBLAST v1.9, and V/J genes and CDR3 were assigned using IMGT germline references. Any read was removed if the V/J assignment was weak (E-value above 1e-6), the CDR3 was missing, or the read contained stop codons, out-of-frame junctions, or ambiguous translated residues. V3J clonotypes were defined by identical inferred V gene, J gene, and CDR3 amino acid sequence. Percentage overlap between repertoires was calculated by dividing the number of shared unique clonotypes by the size of the smaller repertoire. RTK rarefaction, the Chao1 estimator, and Recon v2.1 estimates of unobserved clonotypes were used to assess repertoire richness. OLGA was used to compute generation probabilities for all TCRbeta clonotypes that the gDNA method yielded from four donors. As stored in TCRdb, this immuneACCESS dataset retains in-frame rearrangements with V and J assigned. A fraction of the clones does not appear; measured against another copy, unresolved V genes explain less than half of the discrepancy, and the remainder lacks a known reason. V and J calls and clone size are given by that table; D and trimming were obtained from the DNA. For this sample there are about 700,000 clones; approximately 79% appear just once. The top ten hold less than 2% of the sample.

The donors were healthy, HIV-negative adults who had no recently reported acute infections or vaccinations. All donors were Caucasian adults living in Nashville, Tennessee, USA. CD4+ T cells were enriched by magnetic negative selection, after which naive cells were positively selected on CD45RA and the negative fraction was taken as the memory subset. Blood was collected by leukapheresis, and PBMCs were isolated by Ficoll-Histopaque density gradient centrifugation and then cryopreserved in liquid nitrogen vapor phase. Analytical flow cytometry was used to check the purity and quantity of each magnetically sorted T cell population. From each sorted fraction, genomic DNA was isolated and quantified by UV absorbance on a Nanodrop 2000c. CDR1 and CDR2 are read off the germline V gene (reference sequence) as SEHNR and FQNEAQ. The CDR3 starts with the cysteine, ends with the phenylalanine, and has 14 residues. The CDR3 DNA has 42 bases and is translated from base 1. V gives up 7 bases and J gives up 4 bases, and the segment between their germline ends measures 16 bases.

The sequenced sample was memory CD4+ T cells sorted from blood. Explained via the paper, the cell subset or site label denotes: CD45RA-negative fraction. This clonotype was sampled from a young woman in good health. Recombination connected TRBV7-9 to TRBJ1-1; too little of a D gene remains to name it. The CDR3 corresponds to CASMNLSVSTEAFF. The sequence in DNA is TGTGCCAGCATGAATTTGTCGGTGAGCACTGAAGCTTTCTTT.